A selection of T cell receptor beta chains follows, all from one sample in a study of T cell repertoires in cytomegalovirus infection. TCRdb reprocessed the reads with MiXCR, giving one entry per CDR3 protein. The table has 450,000 to 600,000 distinct CDR3 sequences, around 11% seen once. The sample consisted of PBMCs. Receptor source: a human donor in good health (CMV status not recorded). Some clones in this sample may be carry-over from other donors' samples. CDR3s include the opening cysteine and the closing phenylalanine or tryptophan. Fields, in order: D gene, clone size, J gene, V gene, CDR3 DNA, CDR3 protein. The D gene is left open where the match is weak. Expanded clones are given a class, and other clones once, few, many or no size at all.

.,many,TRBJ2-5,TRBV10-3,TGTGCCATCCGGGACGCACAAGAGACCCAGTACTTC,CAIRDAQETQYF
.,many,TRBJ1-2,TRBV29-1,TGCAGCGTTACCCAAAGGAGGGGTGGCTACACCTTC,CSVTQRRGGYTF
.,many,TRBJ1-2,TRBV18,TGTGCCAGCTCACCACCAAACGTTGAGGGAGAGCTCTATGGCTACACCTTC,CASSPPNVEGELYGYTF
TRBD2,.,TRBJ2-3,TRBV6-2/TRBV6-3,TGTGCCAGCAGATGGACTAGCGGGAGTATCTCAGATACGCAGTATTTT,CASRWTSGSISDTQYF
.,.,TRBJ2-7,TRBV30,TGTGCCTGGAGTCCACCGTGGGGACGGAGCTCCTACGAGCAGTACTTC,CAWSPPWGRSSYEQYF
TRBD2,.,TRBJ2-1,TRBV6-6,TGTGCCAGCAGTTACTCGGGGAGCGGGAGGGCCTCTAACAATGAGCAGTTCTTC,CASSYSGSGRASNNEQFF
.,many,TRBJ1-1,TRBV12-3/TRBV12-4,TGTGCCAGCAGTCTTACAGGGACCACTGAAGCTTTCTTT,CASSLTGTTEAFF
.,.,TRBJ1-1,TRBV18,TGTGCCAGCTCACCATCAAGGCAGGCGACGAACACTGAAGCTTTCTTT,CASSPSRQATNTEAFF
TRBD2,many,TRBJ2-7,TRBV28,TGTGCCAGCAGAGGCGGACTAGCGGGAGCGGGCGAGCAGTACTTC,CASRGGLAGAGEQYF
.,many,TRBJ2-5,TRBV24-1,TGTGCCACCAAGAACCCGTGGACGCAAGAGACCCAGTACTTC,CATKNPWTQETQYF
.,.,TRBJ2-1,TRBV5-1,TGCGCCAGCAGCTTGGAATCTAATGAGCAGTTCTTC,CASSLESNEQFF
TRBD1,few,TRBJ2-5,TRBV11-3,TGTGCCAGCAGCCCAGGGACAGGGGATGGGGAGACCCAGTACTTC,CASSPGTGDGETQYF
.,few,TRBJ2-3,TRBV3-1,TGTGCCAGCAGCCAAGTACTTCTATTCACAGATACGCAGTATTTT,CASSQVLLFTDTQYF
TRBD1,many,TRBJ1-1,TRBV7-9,TGTGCCAGCAGCCCGAGGGACAGGGGGCGCCTTAACACTGAAGCTTTCTTT,CASSPRDRGRLNTEAFF
.,many,TRBJ2-3,TRBV6-6,TGTGCCAGCAGTTATGTTAAGCGGATAGAAAGGACAGATACGCAGTATTTT,CASSYVKRIERTDTQYF
.,.,TRBJ2-1,TRBV7-2,TGTGCCAGCAGCTTACCCAGGGCCCTCTCCTACAATGAGCAGTTCTTC,CASSLPRALSYNEQFF
.,many,TRBJ2-1,TRBV4-1,TGCGCCAGCAGCCAAATTGTACTGCCACTCTCCTACAATGAGCAGTTCTTC,CASSQIVLPLSYNEQFF
.,.,TRBJ2-1,TRBV9,TGTGCCAGCAGCGCCTTCGACGGCGATGAGCAGTTCTTC,CASSAFDGDEQFF
TRBD1,many,TRBJ1-5,TRBV6-5,TGTGCCAGCAGTTGGACAGGGAGTCAGCCCCAGCATTTT,CASSWTGSQPQHF
.,many,TRBJ1-5,TRBV12-3/TRBV12-4,TGTGCCAGCAGTGAGGACCCCAATCAGCCCCAGCATTTT,CASSEDPNQPQHF
.,.,TRBJ1-4,TRBV30,TGTGCCTGGAGCCCCACAACTAATGAAAAACTGTTTTTT,CAWSPTTNEKLFF